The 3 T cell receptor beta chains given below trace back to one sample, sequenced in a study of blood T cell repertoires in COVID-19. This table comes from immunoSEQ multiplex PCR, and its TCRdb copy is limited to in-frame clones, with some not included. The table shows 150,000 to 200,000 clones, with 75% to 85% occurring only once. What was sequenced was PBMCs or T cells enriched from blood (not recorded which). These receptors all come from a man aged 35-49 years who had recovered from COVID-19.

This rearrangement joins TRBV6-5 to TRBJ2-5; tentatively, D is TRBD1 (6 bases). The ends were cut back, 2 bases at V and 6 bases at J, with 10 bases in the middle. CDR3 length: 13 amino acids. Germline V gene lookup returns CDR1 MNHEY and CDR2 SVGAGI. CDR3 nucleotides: TGTGCCAGCAGTTACGGCAGGGGTCAGACCCAGTACTTC. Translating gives CASSYGRGQTQYF.

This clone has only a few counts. The CDR3 is CASSLGGTGNSPLHF. The CDR3, as DNA: TGTGCCAGCAGCTTAGGCGGGACGGGAAATTCACCCCTCCACTTT. The chain employs TRBV7-2 and TRBJ1-6; tentative D call: TRBD1 (5 bases). The ends were cut back, 1 base at V and 7 bases at J, with 11 bases in the middle. Looked up from germline, CDR1 is SGHTA and CDR2 is FQGNSA. The CDR3 totals 15 residues.

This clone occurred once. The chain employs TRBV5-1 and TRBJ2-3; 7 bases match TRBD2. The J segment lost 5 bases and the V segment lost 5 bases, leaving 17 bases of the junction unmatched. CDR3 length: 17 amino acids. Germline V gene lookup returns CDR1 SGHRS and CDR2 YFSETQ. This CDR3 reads CASRRGRGTGEGDTQYF. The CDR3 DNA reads TGCGCCAGCAGGCGCGGGCGGGGGACCGGCGAGGGAGATACGCAGTATTTT.